A selection of T cell receptor beta chains follows, all from one sample in a study of blood T cells in healthy people across ages. Each CDR3 protein is one row after TCRdb ran MiXCR on the 5' RACE reads. The sample consists of over 1.5 million distinct CDR3 sequences, around half of them appearing once. The sequenced sample was blood. Receptor source: a woman between 35 and 50 years old in good health. CDR3s include the opening cysteine and the closing phenylalanine or tryptophan. Fields, in order: clone size, D gene, V gene, J gene, CDR3 DNA, CDR3 protein. A D gene is named only where the DNA matches it firmly. The size entry is marked missing in some rows and otherwise reads once, few, many or a size class.

>-|-|TRBV20-1|TRBJ1-5
TGCAGTGCTCCCCCCCGGGCAGGGAATCAGCCCCAGCATTTT
CSAPPRAGNQPQHF
>many|-|TRBV12-3/TRBV12-4|TRBJ2-4
TGTGCCAGCAGTTTATCCGGGGGAAACATTCAGTACTTC
CASSLSGGNIQYF
>-|-|TRBV6-5|TRBJ2-5
TGTGCCAGCAGTTACGGGCTAGCTCCGGAGACCCAGTACTTC
CASSYGLAPETQYF
>-|TRBD1|TRBV5-5|TRBJ1-2
TGTGCCAGCAGCTTCGGGCACAGGGGCGACTATGGCTACACCTTC
CASSFGHRGDYGYTF
>-|-|TRBV4-3|TRBJ2-6
TGCGCCAGCAGCGGCAGGGTATCCGGGGCCAACGTCCTGACTTTC
CASSGRVSGANVLTF
>-|TRBD1|TRBV5-1|TRBJ1-1
TGCGCCAGCAGCTGGGGACAGGGCTATGAAGCTTTCTTT
CASSWGQGYEAFF
>-|TRBD1|TRBV29-1|TRBJ2-1
TGCAGCGTTGAAAGGGACAGGGGACCCAATGAGCAGTTCTTC
CSVERDRGPNEQFF
>-|TRBD1|TRBV4-1|TRBJ2-3
TGCGCCAGCAGCCAAGATGGGACAGGGATCCCAGATACGCAGTATTTT
CASSQDGTGIPDTQYF
>few|-|TRBV7-2|TRBJ1-4
TGTGCCAGCAGCGACAAACTTGGGGGCGGTCAATTTGAAAAACTGTTTTTT
CASSDKLGGGQFEKLFF
>-|-|TRBV7-9|TRBJ2-6
TGTGCCAGCAGCTTAGATTACAGGGCCGGCTCTGGGGCTAACGTCCTGACTTTC
CASSLDYRAGSGANVLTF
>few|-|TRBV20-1|TRBJ2-6
TGCAGTGCTCCTCAAATCTCTGGGGCCAACGTCCTGACTTTC
CSAPQISGANVLTF
>few|-|TRBV20-1|TRBJ1-2
TGCAGTGCTAGTCCTGCGTTAAACTATGGCTACACCTTC
CSASPALNYGYTF
>-|-|TRBV18|TRBJ2-5
TGTGCCAGCTCGCCTAATAGCGTGGAGACCCAGTACTTC
CASSPNSVETQYF
>-|-|TRBV7-2|TRBJ1-5
TGTGCCAGCAGCCGAAGGGGCGAGAGCAATCAGCCCCAGCATTTT
CASSRRGESNQPQHF
>few|-|TRBV4-3|TRBJ2-3
TGCGCCAGCAGCCAAGATAGCGGTACGCCAGATACGCAGTATTTT
CASSQDSGTPDTQYF
>-|TRBD2|TRBV29-1|TRBJ2-1
TGCAGCCTAACTATAGCGGGGGGGCCCAATGAGCAGTTCTTC
CSLTIAGGPNEQFF